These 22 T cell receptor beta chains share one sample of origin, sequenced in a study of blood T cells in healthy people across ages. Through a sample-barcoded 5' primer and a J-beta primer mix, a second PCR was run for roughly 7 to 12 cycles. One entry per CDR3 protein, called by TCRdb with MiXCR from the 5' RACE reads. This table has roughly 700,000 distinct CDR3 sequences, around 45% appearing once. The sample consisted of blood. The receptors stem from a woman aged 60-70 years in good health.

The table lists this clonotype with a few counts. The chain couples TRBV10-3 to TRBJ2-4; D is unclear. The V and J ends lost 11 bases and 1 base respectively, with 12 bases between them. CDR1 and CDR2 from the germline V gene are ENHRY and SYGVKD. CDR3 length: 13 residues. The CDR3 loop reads CAARASAKNIQYF. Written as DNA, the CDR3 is TGTGCCGCCCGTGCTTCGGCCAAAAACATTCAGTACTTC.

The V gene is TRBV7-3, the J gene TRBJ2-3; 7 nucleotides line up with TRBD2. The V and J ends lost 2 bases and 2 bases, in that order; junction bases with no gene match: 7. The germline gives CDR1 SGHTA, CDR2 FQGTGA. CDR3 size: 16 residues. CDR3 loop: CASSLGRGGTTDTQYF. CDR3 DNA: TGTGCCAGCAGCTTAGGGAGGGGCGGGACCACAGATACGCAGTATTTT.

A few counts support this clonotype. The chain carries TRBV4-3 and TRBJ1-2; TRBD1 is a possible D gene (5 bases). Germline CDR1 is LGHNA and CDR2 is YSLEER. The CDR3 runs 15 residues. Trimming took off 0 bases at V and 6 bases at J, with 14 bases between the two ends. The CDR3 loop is CASSQDSRGRDGYTF. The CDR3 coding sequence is TGCGCCAGCAGCCAAGATAGCCGGGGACGCGATGGCTACACCTTC.

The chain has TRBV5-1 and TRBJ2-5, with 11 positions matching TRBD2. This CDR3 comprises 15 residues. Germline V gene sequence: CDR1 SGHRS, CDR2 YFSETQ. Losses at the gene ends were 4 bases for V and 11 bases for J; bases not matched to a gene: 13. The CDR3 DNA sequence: TGCGCCAGCAGCCGGGGGGCTAGCGGGAGGAATGAGCAGTACTTC. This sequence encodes CASSRGASGRNEQYF.

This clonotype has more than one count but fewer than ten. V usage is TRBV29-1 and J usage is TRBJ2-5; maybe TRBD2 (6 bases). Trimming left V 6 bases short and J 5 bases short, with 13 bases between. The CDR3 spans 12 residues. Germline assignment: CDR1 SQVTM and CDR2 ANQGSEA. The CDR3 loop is CSVRLVGETQYF. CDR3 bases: TGCAGCGTAAGACTAGTCGGGGAGACCCAGTACTTC.

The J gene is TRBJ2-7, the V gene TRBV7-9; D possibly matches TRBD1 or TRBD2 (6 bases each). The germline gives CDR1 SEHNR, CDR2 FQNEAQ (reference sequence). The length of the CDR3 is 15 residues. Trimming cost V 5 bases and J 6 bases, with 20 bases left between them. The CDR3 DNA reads TGTGCCAGCAGCATAGAGGGGGGAAGGTCTGTCGAGCAGTACTTC. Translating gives CASSIEGGRSVEQYF.

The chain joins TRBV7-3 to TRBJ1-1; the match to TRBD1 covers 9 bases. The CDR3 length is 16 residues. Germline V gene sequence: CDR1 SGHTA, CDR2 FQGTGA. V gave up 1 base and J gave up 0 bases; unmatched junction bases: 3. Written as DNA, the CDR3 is TGTGCCAGCAGCTTAAAGGGGACAGGGATGAACACTGAAGCTTTCTTT. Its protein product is CASSLKGTGMNTEAFF.

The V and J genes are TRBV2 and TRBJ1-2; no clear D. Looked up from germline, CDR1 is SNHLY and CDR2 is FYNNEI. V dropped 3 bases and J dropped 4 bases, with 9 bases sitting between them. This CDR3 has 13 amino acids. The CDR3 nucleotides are TGTGCCAGCAGTGACGGGCAGCCCTATGGCTACACCTTC. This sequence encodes CASSDGQPYGYTF.

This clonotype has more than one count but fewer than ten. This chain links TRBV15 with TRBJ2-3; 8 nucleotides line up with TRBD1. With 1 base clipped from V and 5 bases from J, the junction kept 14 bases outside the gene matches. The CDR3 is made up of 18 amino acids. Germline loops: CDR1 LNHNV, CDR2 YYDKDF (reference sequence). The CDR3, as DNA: TGTGCCACCAGCAGAGGCCCAGTCGGACAGGGCCCCTTAGATACGCAGTATTTT. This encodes CATSRGPVGQGPLDTQYF.

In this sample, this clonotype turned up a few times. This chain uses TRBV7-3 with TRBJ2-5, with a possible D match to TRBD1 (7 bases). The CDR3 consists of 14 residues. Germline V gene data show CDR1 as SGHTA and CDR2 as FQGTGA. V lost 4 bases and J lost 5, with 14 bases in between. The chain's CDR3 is CASSSQPGGETQYF. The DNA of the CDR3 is TGTGCCAGCAGCTCCCAACCAGGGGGGGAGACCCAGTACTTC.

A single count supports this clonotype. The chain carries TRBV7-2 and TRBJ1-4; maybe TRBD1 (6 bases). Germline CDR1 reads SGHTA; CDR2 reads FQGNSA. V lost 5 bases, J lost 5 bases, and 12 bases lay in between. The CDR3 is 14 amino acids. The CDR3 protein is CASSPNTGNEKLFF. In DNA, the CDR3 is TGTGCCAGCAGCCCAAACACAGGGAATGAAAAACTGTTTTTT.

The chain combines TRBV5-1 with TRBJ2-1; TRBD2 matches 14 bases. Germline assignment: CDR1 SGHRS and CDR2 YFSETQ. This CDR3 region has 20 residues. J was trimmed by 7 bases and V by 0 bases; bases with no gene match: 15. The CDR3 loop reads CASSLAPMTGTSGSLNEQFF. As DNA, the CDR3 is TGCGCCAGCAGCTTGGCCCCGATGACTGGGACTAGCGGGAGTTTAAATGAGCAGTTCTTC.

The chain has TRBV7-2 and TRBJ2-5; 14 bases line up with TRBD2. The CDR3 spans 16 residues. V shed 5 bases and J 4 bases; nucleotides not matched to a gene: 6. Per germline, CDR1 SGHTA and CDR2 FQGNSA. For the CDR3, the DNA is TGTGCCAGCAGCCCTGGGGGACTAGCGGGAGCAGAGACCCAGTACTTC. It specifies CASSPGGLAGAETQYF. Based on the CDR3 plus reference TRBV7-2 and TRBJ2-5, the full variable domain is GAGVSQSPSNKVTEKGKDVELRCDPISGHTALYWYRQSLGQGLEFLIYFQGNSAPDKSGLPSDRFSAERTGGSVSTLTIQRTQQEDSAVYLCASSPGGLAGAETQYFGPGTRLLVL.

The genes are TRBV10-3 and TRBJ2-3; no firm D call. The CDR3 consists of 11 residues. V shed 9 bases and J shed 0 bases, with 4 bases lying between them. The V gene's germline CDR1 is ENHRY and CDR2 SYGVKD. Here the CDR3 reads CAISSTDTQYF. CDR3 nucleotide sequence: TGTGCCATTTCTAGCACAGATACGCAGTATTTT.

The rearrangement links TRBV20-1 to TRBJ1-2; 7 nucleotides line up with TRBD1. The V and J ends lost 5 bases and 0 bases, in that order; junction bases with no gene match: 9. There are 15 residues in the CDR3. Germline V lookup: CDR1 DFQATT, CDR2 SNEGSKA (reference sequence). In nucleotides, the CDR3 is TGCAGTGCTGGGGGGGAGGGGGCAGCTAACTATGGCTACACCTTC. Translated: CSAGGEGAANYGYTF.

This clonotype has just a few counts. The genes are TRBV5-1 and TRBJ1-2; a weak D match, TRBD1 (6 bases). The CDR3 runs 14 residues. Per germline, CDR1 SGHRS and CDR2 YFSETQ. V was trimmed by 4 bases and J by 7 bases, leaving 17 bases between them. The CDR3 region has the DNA TGCGCCAGCAGCGGGACACAGGGCATAAGTGGCTACACCTTC. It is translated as CASSGTQGISGYTF.

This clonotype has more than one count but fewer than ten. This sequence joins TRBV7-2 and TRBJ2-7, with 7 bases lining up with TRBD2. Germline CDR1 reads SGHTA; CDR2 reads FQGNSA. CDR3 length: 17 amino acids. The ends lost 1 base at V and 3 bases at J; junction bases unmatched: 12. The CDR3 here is CASSLVGGASGYYEQYF. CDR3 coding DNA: TGTGCCAGCAGCTTAGTCGGCGGGGCTAGCGGATACTACGAGCAGTACTTC.

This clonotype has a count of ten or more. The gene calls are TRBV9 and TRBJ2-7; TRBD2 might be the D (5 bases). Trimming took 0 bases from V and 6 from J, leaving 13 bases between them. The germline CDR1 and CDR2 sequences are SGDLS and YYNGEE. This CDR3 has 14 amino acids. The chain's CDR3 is CASSVAAGMGEQYF. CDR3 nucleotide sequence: TGTGCCAGCAGCGTAGCGGCCGGGATGGGCGAGCAGTACTTC. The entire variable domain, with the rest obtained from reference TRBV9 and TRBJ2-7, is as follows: DSGVTQTPKHLITATGQRVTLRCSPRSGDLSVYWYQQSLDQGLQFLIQYYNGEERAKGNILERFSAQQFPDLHSELNLSSLELGDSALYFCASSVAAGMGEQYFGPGTRLTVT.

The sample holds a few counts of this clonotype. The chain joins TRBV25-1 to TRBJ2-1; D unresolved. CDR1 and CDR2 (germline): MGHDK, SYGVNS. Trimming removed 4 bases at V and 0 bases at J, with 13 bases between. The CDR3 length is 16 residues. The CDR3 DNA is TGTGCCAGCAGTGGGTCGATGAGGAACTCCTACAATGAGCAGTTCTTC. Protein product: CASSGSMRNSYNEQFF.

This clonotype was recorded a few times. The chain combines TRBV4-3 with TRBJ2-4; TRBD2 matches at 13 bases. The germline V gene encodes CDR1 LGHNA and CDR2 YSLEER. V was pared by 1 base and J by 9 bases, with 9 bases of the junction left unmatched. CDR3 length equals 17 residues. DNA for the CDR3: TGCGCCAGCAGCCAAGGTTTTACTAGCGGGAGGGAGAGCATTCAGTACTTC. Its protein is CASSQGFTSGRESIQYF.

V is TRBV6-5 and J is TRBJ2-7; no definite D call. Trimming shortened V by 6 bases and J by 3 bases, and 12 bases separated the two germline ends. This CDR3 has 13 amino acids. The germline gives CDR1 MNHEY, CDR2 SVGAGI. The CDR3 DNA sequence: TGTGCCAGCAGATCGCCGTGGAACTACGAGCAGTACTTC. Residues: CASRSPWNYEQYF.

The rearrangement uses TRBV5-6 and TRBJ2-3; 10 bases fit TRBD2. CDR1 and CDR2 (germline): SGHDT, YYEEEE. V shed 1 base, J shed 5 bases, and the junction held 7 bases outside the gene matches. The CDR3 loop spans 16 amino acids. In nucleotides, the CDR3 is TGTGCCAGCAGCTTGTTAACTAGCGGGACAAGAGATACGCAGTATTTT. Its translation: CASSLLTSGTRDTQYF.